This T cell receptor beta chain was sequenced for a study of shared clonotypes between healthy human individuals. The authors divided CD4+ cells into CD45RA+ naive and CD45RA-negative memory subsets. At the deep level, the assay was run. Some clones are missing from TCRdb's copy, which holds only in-frame ones; the method was immunoSEQ multiplex PCR. The repertoire consists of fewer than 2.5 million clones, with 93% occurring once and the leading ten covering 0.36%. The V gene lost 3 bases and the J gene lost 3 bases, with 17 bases spanning the gap. The V gene's germline CDR1 is MNHNS and CDR2 SASEGT. CDR3 length: 16 amino acids. In regard to this clone: Its specificity is unknown.

Regarding the study as a whole: The sharing of 4.5% to 5% of naive CD4 clonotypes was seen across a handful of donors. How much donors shared clonotypes was expected to be affected by sequencing depth.

Material for sequencing was naive CD4+ T cells from PBMCs. Subset specified: CD45RA+ positively selected. V and J are TRBV6-1 and TRBJ1-2, with a tentative D call TRBD1 (6 bases). The receptor was derived from a man aged 18 to 35 in good health. Some clones in this sample may be carry-over from other donors' samples. As DNA, the CDR3 is TGTGCCAGCAGTGACCCCGGGAGGGGGGTGGACTATGGCTACACCTTC. Translated, it gives CASSDPGRGVDYGYTF.